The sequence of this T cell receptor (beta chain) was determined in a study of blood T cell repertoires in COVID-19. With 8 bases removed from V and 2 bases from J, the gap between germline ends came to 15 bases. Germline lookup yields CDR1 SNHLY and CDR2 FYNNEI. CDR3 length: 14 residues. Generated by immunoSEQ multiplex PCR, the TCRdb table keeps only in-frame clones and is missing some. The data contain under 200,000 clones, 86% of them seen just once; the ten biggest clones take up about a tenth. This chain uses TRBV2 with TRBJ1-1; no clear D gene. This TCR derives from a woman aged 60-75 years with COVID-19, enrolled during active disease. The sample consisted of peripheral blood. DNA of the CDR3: TGTGCCAGCCGGGAACACCCCTCAAACACTGAAGCTTTCTTT. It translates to CASREHPSNTEAFF.